The clone carrying this TCR beta chain turned up a few times. Germline CDR1 DFQATT, CDR2 SNEGSKA (reference sequence). The ends lost 6 bases at V and 6 bases at J; junction bases unmatched: 15. This CDR3 is built from 15 residues. Then a second PCR, running about 6 to 12 cycles, was carried out with a sample-barcoded 5' primer and a J-beta primer mix. TCRdb reprocessed the 5' RACE reads with MiXCR, giving one entry per CDR3 protein. This table holds hundreds of thousands of distinct CDR3 sequences, approximately 50% found once. The data were taken from a study of blood T cells in healthy people across ages.

This receptor was taken from a woman aged 55-75 years in good health. V gene TRBV20-1 combines with J gene TRBJ1-2; 8 nucleotides line up with TRBD1. Material for sequencing was blood. The CDR3 is CSASAGTGYEDGYTF. The CDR3 nucleotides read TGCAGTGCCAGTGCCGGGACAGGTTATGAGGATGGCTACACCTTC.